What follows is one T cell receptor beta chain and its context. The record originates from a study of blood T cell repertoires in COVID-19. Assay used: immunoSEQ multiplex PCR; TCRdb lists only in-frame clones, some missing. The table includes roughly 440,000 clones, about 91% detected once. Looked up from germline, CDR1 is LGHDT and CDR2 is YNNKEL (reference sequence). The CDR3 spans 15 residues. V shed 0 bases and J shed 5 bases, with 13 bases lying between them. The sample comprised peripheral blood. The V call is TRBV3-1 (or the pseudogene TRBV3-2), the J call TRBJ1-2, with D perhaps matching TRBD1 (5 bases). The sequence derives from a woman in her 50s with COVID-19, enrolled during active disease. The CDR3 DNA sequence: TGTGCCAGCAGCCAAGATCCGCAGGGTTTTTATGGCTACACCTTC. Residues: CASSQDPQGFYGYTF.